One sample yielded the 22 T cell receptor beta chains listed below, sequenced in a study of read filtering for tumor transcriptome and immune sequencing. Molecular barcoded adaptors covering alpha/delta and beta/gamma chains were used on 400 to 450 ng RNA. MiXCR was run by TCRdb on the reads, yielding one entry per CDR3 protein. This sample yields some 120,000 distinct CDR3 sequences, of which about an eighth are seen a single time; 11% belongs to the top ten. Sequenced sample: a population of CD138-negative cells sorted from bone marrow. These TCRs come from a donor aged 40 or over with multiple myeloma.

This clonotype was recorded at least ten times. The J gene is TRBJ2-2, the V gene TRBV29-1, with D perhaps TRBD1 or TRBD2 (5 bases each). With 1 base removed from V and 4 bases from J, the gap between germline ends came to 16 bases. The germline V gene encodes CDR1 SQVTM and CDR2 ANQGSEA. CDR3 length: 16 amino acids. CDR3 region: CSVEGGQGVGTGELFF. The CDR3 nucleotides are TGCAGCGTTGAAGGCGGGCAAGGGGTGGGCACCGGGGAGCTGTTTTTT.

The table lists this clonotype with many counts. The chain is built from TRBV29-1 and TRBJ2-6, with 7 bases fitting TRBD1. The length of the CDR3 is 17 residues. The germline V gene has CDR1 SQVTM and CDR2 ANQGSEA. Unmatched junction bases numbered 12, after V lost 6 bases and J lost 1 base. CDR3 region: CSVLRDSSDSGANVLTF. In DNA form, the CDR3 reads TGCAGCGTCCTCCGGGACAGCAGCGATTCTGGGGCCAACGTCCTGACTTTC.

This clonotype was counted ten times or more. This CDR3 is CASREVQETQYF. CDR3 coding DNA: TGTGCCAGCCGGGAAGTCCAAGAGACCCAGTACTTC. The chain recombines TRBV3-1 with TRBJ2-5, with D possibly being TRBD2 (5 bases). CDR1 is LGHDT and CDR2 is YNNKEL in the germline V gene (reference sequence). V was trimmed by 8 bases and J by 1 base, leaving 8 bases between them. The CDR3 runs 12 residues.

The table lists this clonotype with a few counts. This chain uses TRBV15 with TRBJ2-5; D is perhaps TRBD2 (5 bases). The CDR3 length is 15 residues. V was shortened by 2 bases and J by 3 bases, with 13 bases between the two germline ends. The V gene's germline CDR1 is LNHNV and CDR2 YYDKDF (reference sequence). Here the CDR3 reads CATSRRPGWEETQYF. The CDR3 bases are TGTGCCACCAGCAGACGGCCGGGGTGGGAAGAGACCCAGTACTTC.

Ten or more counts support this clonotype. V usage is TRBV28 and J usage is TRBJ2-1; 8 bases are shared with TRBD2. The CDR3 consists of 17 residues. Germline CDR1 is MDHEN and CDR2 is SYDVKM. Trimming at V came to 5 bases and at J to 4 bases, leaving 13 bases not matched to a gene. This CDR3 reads CASSPQERERNYNEQFF. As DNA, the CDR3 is TGTGCCAGCAGTCCCCAAGAGCGGGAGAGAAATTACAATGAGCAGTTCTTC.

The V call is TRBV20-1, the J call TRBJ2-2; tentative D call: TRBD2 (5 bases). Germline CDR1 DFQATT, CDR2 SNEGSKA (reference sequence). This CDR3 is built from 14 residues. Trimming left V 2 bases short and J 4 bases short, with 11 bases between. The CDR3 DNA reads TGCAGTGCTAGAAGCGGTCTGGTCACCGGGGAGCTGTTTTTT. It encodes CSARSGLVTGELFF.

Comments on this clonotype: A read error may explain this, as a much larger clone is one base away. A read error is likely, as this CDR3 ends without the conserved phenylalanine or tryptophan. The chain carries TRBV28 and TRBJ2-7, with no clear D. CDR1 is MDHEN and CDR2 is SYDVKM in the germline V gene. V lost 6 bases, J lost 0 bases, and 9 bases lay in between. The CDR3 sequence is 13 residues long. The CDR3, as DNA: TGTGCCAGCAGGACTTCTAGCTCCTACGAGCAGTACCTC. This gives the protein CASRTSSSYEQYL.

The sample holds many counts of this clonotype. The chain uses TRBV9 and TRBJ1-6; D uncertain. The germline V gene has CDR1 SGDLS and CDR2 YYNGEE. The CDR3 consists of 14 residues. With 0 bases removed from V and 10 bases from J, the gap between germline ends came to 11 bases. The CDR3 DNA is TGTGCCAGCAGCGTAGAGTCCCTTCGATCACCCCTCCACTTT. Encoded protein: CASSVESLRSPLHF.

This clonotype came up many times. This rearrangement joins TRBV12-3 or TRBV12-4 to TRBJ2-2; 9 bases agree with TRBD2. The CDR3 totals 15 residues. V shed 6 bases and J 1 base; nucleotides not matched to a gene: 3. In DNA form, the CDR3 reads TGTGCCAGCAGACCTAGCGGGATGAACACCGGGGAGCTGTTTTTT. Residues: CASRPSGMNTGELFF.

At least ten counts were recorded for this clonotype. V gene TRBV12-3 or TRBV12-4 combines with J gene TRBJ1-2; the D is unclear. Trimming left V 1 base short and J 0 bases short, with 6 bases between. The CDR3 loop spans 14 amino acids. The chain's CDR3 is CASSLGWTNYGYTF. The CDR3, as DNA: TGTGCCAGCAGTTTAGGCTGGACTAACTATGGCTACACCTTC.

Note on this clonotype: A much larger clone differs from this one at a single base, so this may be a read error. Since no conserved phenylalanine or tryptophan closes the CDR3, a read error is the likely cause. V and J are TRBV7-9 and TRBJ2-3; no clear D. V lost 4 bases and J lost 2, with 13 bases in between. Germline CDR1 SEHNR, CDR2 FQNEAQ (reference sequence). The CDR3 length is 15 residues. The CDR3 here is CASSSAVKPTDTQYL. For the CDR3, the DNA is TGTGCCAGCAGCTCCGCAGTGAAACCCACAGATACGCAGTATTTA.

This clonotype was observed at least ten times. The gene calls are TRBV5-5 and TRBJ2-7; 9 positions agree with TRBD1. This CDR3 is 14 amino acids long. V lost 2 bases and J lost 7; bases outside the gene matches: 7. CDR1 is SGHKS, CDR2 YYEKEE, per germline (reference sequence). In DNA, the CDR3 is TGTGCCAGCAGCTTCGGGACAGGGACGGCTGAGCAGTACTTC. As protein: CASSFGTGTAEQYF. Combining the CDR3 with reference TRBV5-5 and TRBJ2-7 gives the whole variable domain DAGVTQSPTHLIKTRGQQVTLRCSPISGHKSVSWYQQVLGQGPQFIFQYYEKEERGRGNFPDRFSARQFPNYSSELNVNALLLGDSALYLCASSFGTGTAEQYFGPGTRLTVT.

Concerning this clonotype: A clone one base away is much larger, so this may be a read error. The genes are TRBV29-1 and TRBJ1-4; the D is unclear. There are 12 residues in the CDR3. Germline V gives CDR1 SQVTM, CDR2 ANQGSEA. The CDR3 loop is CSVEPTNEQLFF. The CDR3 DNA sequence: TGCAGCGTTGAACCAACTAATGAACAACTGTTTTTT.

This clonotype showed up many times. CDR3 sequence reads: CASSQAGGGGEKLFF. As DNA, the CDR3 is TGCGCCAGCAGCCAAGCCGGGGGGGGCGGTGAAAAACTGTTTTTT. This chain joins TRBV4-1 and TRBJ1-4; perhaps TRBD1 as D (6 bases). V lost 1 base to trimming and J lost 7 bases, with 13 bases between them. CDR1 and CDR2 (germline): MGHRA, YSYEKL. The CDR3 contains 15 residues.

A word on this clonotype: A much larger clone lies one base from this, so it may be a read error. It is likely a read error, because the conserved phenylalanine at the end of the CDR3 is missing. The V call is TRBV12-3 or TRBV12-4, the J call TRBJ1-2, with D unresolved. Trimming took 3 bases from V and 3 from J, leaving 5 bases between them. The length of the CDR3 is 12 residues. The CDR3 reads CASSFTDYGYTL. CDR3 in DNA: TGTGCCAGCAGTTTTACGGACTATGGCTACACCCTC.

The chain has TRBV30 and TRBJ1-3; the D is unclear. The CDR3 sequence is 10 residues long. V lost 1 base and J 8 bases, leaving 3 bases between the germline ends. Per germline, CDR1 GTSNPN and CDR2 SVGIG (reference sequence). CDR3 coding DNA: TGTGCCTGGAGTGCAGACACCATATATTTT. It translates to CAWSADTIYF.

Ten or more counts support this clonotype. CDR3 sequence reads: CASSPYPSGSFTDTQYF. The CDR3 DNA reads as TGTGCCAGCAGCCCCTATCCTAGCGGGTCCTTCACAGATACGCAGTATTTT. The chain uses TRBV9 and TRBJ2-3; 8 bases line up with TRBD2. Trimming cost V 4 bases and J 2 bases; bases outside gene matches: 12. The CDR3 loop spans 17 amino acids. Germline V gene lookup returns CDR1 SGDLS and CDR2 YYNGEE.

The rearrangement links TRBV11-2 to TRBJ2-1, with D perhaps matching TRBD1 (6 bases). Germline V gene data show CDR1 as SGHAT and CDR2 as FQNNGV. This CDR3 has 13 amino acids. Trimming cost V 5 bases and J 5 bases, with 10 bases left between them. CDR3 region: CASSMDSDNEQFF. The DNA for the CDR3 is TGTGCCAGCAGCATGGACAGTGACAATGAGCAGTTCTTC.

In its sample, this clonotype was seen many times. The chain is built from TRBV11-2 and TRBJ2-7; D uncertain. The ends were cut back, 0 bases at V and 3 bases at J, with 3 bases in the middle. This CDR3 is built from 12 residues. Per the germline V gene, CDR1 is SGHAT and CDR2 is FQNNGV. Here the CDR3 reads CASSLDRYEQYF. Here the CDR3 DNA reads TGTGCCAGCAGCTTAGATCGCTACGAGCAGTACTTC.

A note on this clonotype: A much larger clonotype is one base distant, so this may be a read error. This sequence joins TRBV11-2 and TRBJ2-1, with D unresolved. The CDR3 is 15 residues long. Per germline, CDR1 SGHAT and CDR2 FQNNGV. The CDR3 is CASGLDDRGYNEQFF. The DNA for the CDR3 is TGTGCCAGCGGCTTAGACGACCGCGGATACAATGAGCAGTTCTTC.

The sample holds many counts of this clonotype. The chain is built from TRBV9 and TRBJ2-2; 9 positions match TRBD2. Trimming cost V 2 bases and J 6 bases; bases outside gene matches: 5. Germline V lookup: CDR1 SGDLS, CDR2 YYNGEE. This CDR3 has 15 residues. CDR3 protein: CASSVARGGAGELFF. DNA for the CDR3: TGTGCCAGCAGCGTCGCGCGGGGGGGCGCCGGGGAGCTGTTTTTT.

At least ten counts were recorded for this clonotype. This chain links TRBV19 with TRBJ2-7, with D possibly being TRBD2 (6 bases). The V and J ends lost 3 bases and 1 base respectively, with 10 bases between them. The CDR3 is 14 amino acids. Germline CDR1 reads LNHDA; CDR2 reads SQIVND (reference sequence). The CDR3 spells CASSMEGTSYEQYF. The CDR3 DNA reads TGTGCCAGTAGTATGGAGGGGACTTCCTACGAGCAGTACTTC. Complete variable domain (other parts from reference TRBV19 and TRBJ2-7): DGGITQSPKYLFRKEGQNVTLSCEQNLNHDAMYWYRQDPGQGLRLIYYSQIVNDFQKGDIAEGYSVSREKKESFPLTVTSAQKNPTAFYLCASSMEGTSYEQYFGPGTRLTVT.